Following are 22 T cell receptor beta chains from one sample sequenced in a study of CD8+ T cells in alopecia areata (dated by TCRdb to the late 2010s). This specimen's time point label, per the study, means: around 4 weeks on oral tofacitinib. Explained via the paper, the treatment or condition label denotes: oral pan-JAK inhibitor, 5-10 mg twice daily. Library generation was performed with the immunoSEQ multiplex PCR assay. RNA was extracted from all samples and reverse transcribed into cDNA as template for TCR sequencing. In its TCRdb copy, this immuneACCESS table keeps in-frame sequences only and misses some clones. Where compared with another copy, unresolved V genes explain less than half of these, and the others have no known cause. The sample table contains about 220,000 clones; only one count was recorded for more than 45% of them. Of the sample, around 1.5% falls within the top ten clones.

Sequencing used CD4+ T cells sorted from blood, obtained at week 4, from a patient treated with tofacitinib. These receptors were collected from a human donor with alopecia areata.

The V call is TRBV29-1, the J call TRBJ2-7; TRBD1 matches at 9 bases. The CDR3 is made up of 13 amino acids. Per germline, CDR1 SQVTM and CDR2 ANQGSEA. V dropped 1 base and J dropped 6; count of bases not matched to a gene: 4. This CDR3 reads CSVEGQGVGEQYF. The CDR3 DNA reads as TGCAGCGTTGAAGGACAGGGGGTAGGCGAGCAGTACTTC.

The gene calls are TRBV5-1 and TRBJ1-1; possible D gene TRBD1, 6 bases. With 5 bases removed from V and 4 bases from J, the gap between germline ends came to 18 bases. CDR1 and CDR2 (germline): SGHRS, YFSETQ. This CDR3 is 15 amino acids long. The CDR3 spells CASSGSGALGTEAFF. CDR3 DNA: TGCGCCAGCAGTGGTTCGGGGGCTCTAGGCACTGAAGCTTTCTTT.

The CDR3 DNA reads as TGTGCCAGCAGTCGACAGAGCTACGAGCAGTACTTC. It codes for CASSRQSYEQYF. The gene calls are TRBV6-1 and TRBJ2-7, with D tentatively TRBD1 (5 bases). The CDR3 extends over 12 amino acids. Germline loops: CDR1 MNHNS, CDR2 SASEGT. With 5 bases removed from V and 3 bases from J, the gap between germline ends came to 8 bases.

This clone showed up just a few times. The chain combines TRBV29-1 with TRBJ2-2; a possible D gene is TRBD1 (5 bases). V lost 7 bases and J 2 bases, leaving 8 bases between the germline ends. The CDR3 spans 12 residues. The germline V gene encodes CDR1 SQVTM and CDR2 ANQGSEA. CDR3 sequence reads: CSGQINTGELFF. CDR3 in DNA: TGCAGCGGACAGATCAACACCGGGGAGCTGTTTTTT.

The J gene is TRBJ2-7, the V gene TRBV4-3; maybe TRBD2 (6 bases). The CDR3 runs to 17 residues. Trimming left V 1 base short and J 0 bases short, with 16 bases between. Germline V gives CDR1 LGHNA, CDR2 YSLEER. The CDR3 sequence is CASSQVLSGGVSYEQYF. The CDR3 DNA sequence: TGCGCCAGCAGCCAAGTGCTAAGCGGAGGGGTCTCCTACGAGCAGTACTTC.

This clone was detected only a few times. The rearrangement joins TRBV27 to TRBJ2-1, with 13 bases matching TRBD2. CDR1 MNHEY and CDR2 SMNVEV come from the germline V gene (reference sequence). V dropped 2 bases and J dropped 8; count of bases not matched to a gene: 15. The CDR3 extends over 19 amino acids. CDR3 region: CASSLGRLGLAGRPHEQFF. The CDR3 coding sequence is TGTGCCAGCAGTTTAGGGCGTTTGGGACTAGCGGGGAGGCCACATGAGCAGTTCTTC.

The V and J genes are TRBV27 and TRBJ2-1; 10 nucleotides agree with TRBD2. Germline assignment: CDR1 MNHEY and CDR2 SMNVEV (reference sequence). The CDR3 has 15 amino acids. V lost 6 bases to trimming and J lost 8 bases; unmatched junction nucleotides: 10. The CDR3: CASRPKRGGSHEQFF. CDR3 nucleotides: TGTGCCAGCAGACCTAAGCGGGGGGGCTCTCATGAGCAGTTCTTC.

The V call is TRBV2, the J call TRBJ1-1, with TRBD1 matching over 8 bases. The V gene end was trimmed by 7 bases and the J gene end by 6 bases; junction bases not matched to a gene: 7. Germline CDR1 reads SNHLY; CDR2 reads FYNNEI. The CDR3 runs 13 residues. This chain's CDR3 is CASNLRTGSEAFF. In nucleotides, the CDR3 is TGTGCCAGCAACCTAAGGACAGGGTCTGAAGCTTTCTTT.

This chain links TRBV29-1 with TRBJ1-4; D is perhaps TRBD1 (6 bases). Trimming stripped 7 bases from V and 3 bases from J, with 24 bases between. From germline, CDR1 is SQVTM and CDR2 ANQGSEA. The CDR3 covers 17 residues. The CDR3 protein is CSALLSTGTVSNEKLFF. The CDR3 DNA follows: TGCAGCGCATTGTTATCAACAGGGACGGTCTCTAATGAAAAACTGTTTTTT.

J is TRBJ1-6 and V is TRBV15; 10 nucleotides line up with TRBD1. Trimming cost V 0 bases and J 9 bases; bases outside gene matches: 2. The germline V gene encodes CDR1 LNHNV and CDR2 YYDKDF (reference sequence). This CDR3 contains 15 residues. The CDR3 DNA is TGTGCCACCAGCAGAGACAGGACAGGGGGTTCACCCCTCCACTTT. This translates into CATSRDRTGGSPLHF. Based on the CDR3 plus reference TRBV15 and TRBJ1-6, the full variable domain is DAMVIQNPRYQVTQFGKPVTLSCSQTLNHNVMYWYQQKSSQAPKLLFHYYDKDFNNEADTPDNFQSRRPNTSFCFLDIRSPGLGDTAMYLCATSRDRTGGSPLHFGNGTRLTVT.

The chain joins TRBV29-1 to TRBJ2-7; D is ambiguous. V dropped 5 bases and J dropped 1 base, with 9 bases sitting between them. CDR1 is SQVTM and CDR2 is ANQGSEA in the germline V gene. CDR3 length equals 12 residues. As DNA, the CDR3 is TGCAGCGTTTGGGTCGGTTCCTACGAGCAGTACTTC. This codes for CSVWVGSYEQYF.

The chain joins TRBV23-1 to TRBJ1-6; a weak D match, TRBD1 (5 bases). TRBV23-1 is treated as an ORF (open reading frame) with a function not yet certain. The CDR3 is 14 amino acids. V was pared by 5 bases and J by 10 bases, with 15 bases between. CDR3 amino acids: CASSTILGESPLHF. The CDR3 DNA is TGCGCCAGCAGTACCATTCTGGGGGAATCACCCCTCCACTTT.

The chain uses TRBV7-2 and TRBJ1-1; D not resolved. Trimming shortened V by 2 bases and J by 10 bases, and 8 bases separated the two germline ends. The CDR3 runs to 11 residues. In germline, CDR1 is SGHTA, CDR2 FQGNSA. The CDR3 coding sequence is TGTGCCAGCAGCTTACTCGTTGGAGCTTTCTTT. It is translated as CASSLLVGAFF.

The V call is TRBV4-3, the J call TRBJ2-3; 8 bases align to TRBD2. The V and J ends lost 0 bases and 5 bases, in that order; junction bases with no gene match: 10. This CDR3 spans 17 amino acids. The germline gives CDR1 LGHNA, CDR2 YSLEER. The CDR3 is CASSQENSGGLRDTQYF. CDR3 coding DNA: TGCGCCAGCAGCCAAGAAAACTCGGGGGGGCTCAGAGATACGCAGTATTTT.

This sequence joins TRBV11-3 and TRBJ1-2; possibly TRBD1 for D (5 bases). This CDR3 region has 13 residues. V lost 5 bases and J lost 4, with 11 bases in between. From germline, CDR1 is SGHNT and CDR2 YENEEA. Here the CDR3 DNA reads TGTGCCAGCAGCCCCAGGGACCTCTATGGCTACACCTTC. Encoded protein: CASSPRDLYGYTF.

This clone was counted only a few times. The chain is built from TRBV29-1 and TRBJ2-1; D is possibly TRBD2 (5 bases). In germline, CDR1 is SQVTM, CDR2 ANQGSEA. V lost 4 bases and J lost 5, with 9 bases in between. This CDR3 has 12 amino acids. CDR3 sequence reads: CSVVLANNEQFF. DNA for the CDR3: TGCAGCGTTGTCCTAGCTAACAATGAGCAGTTCTTC.

The chain combines TRBV30 with TRBJ2-7; 7 bases are a match to TRBD2. CDR1 and CDR2 (germline): GTSNPN, SVGIG (reference sequence). The CDR3 totals 14 residues. The junction had 8 bases not matched to a gene; V was cut back by 2 bases and J by 4 bases. CDR3 bases: TGTGCCTGGAGTTCCTGGTCGGGGGGATACGAGCAGTACTTC. Translated, it gives CAWSSWSGGYEQYF.

This clone appeared a few times. This rearrangement joins TRBV5-1 to TRBJ2-5; D gene uncertain. The V end lost 0 bases, the J end lost 5 bases, and 8 bases lay between the germline ends. The CDR3 loop spans 13 amino acids. Germline V lookup: CDR1 SGHRS, CDR2 YFSETQ. The CDR3 bases are TGCGCCAGCAGCTTGGGCGCGAGGGAGACCCAGTACTTC. Amino acid sequence: CASSLGARETQYF.

The V and J genes are TRBV30 and TRBJ1-2, with TRBD1 matching 7 bases. This CDR3 is built from 13 residues. V shed 2 bases, J shed 6 bases, and the junction held 6 bases outside the gene matches. Per the germline V gene, CDR1 is GTSNPN and CDR2 is SVGIG (reference sequence). The DNA of the CDR3 is TGTGCCTGGAGTCTTCAGGGGGTGGATGGCTACACCTTC. It specifies CAWSLQGVDGYTF.

The chain joins TRBV5-1 to TRBJ1-2, with TRBD1 as a possible D gene (5 bases). This CDR3 has 15 residues. V lost 0 bases to trimming and J lost 4 bases, with 13 bases between them. The germline CDR1 and CDR2 sequences are SGHRS and YFSETQ. CDR3 bases: TGCGCCAGCAGCTTGGAACCCGGGACCGCCTATGGCTACACCTTC. It encodes CASSLEPGTAYGYTF. Looking up the rest from reference TRBV5-1 and TRBJ1-2 gives the full variable domain: KAGVTQTPRYLIKTRGQQVTLSCSPISGHRSVSWYQQTPGQGLQFLFEYFSETQRNKGNFPGRFSGRQFSNSRSEMNVSTLELGDSALYLCASSLEPGTAYGYTFGSGTRLTVV.

The chain is built from TRBV7-2 and TRBJ2-5; perhaps TRBD2 as D (7 bases). Germline V lookup: CDR1 SGHTA, CDR2 FQGNSA. This CDR3 region has 16 residues. The ends were cut back, 4 bases at V and 4 bases at J, with 19 bases in the middle. The CDR3 protein is CASSSAPLGGGETQYF. The CDR3, as DNA: TGTGCCAGCAGCTCCGCGCCTCTAGGGGGGGGAGAGACCCAGTACTTC.

Of note for this clone: A read error may account for a junction end that differs from germline. The V gene is TRBV7-2, the J gene TRBJ1-2; D may be TRBD1 (6 bases). CDR1 and CDR2 (germline): SGHTA, FQGNSA. The CDR3 consists of 13 residues. This chain's CDR3 is CASSLLTYGTPGF. The CDR3 region has the DNA TGTGCCAGCAGCTTATTGACCTACGGGACACCGGGCTTC.